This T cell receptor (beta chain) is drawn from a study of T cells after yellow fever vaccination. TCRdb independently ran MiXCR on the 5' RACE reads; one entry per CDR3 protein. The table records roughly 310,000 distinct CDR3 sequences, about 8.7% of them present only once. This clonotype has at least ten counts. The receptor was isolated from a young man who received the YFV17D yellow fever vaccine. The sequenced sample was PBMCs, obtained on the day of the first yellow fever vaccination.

The CDR3 region is CASNRGGGEQYF. The CDR3 nucleotides are TGTGCCAGCAACAGGGGTGGAGGGGAGCAGTACTTC. The chain is built from TRBV6-5 and TRBJ2-7, with a possible D match to TRBD1 (7 bases). Germline V gene data show CDR1 as MNHEY and CDR2 as SVGAGI. V lost 7 bases to trimming and J lost 7 bases, with 14 bases between them. The CDR3 length is 12 residues.